The clone carrying this TCR beta chain appeared a few times. Its antigen is not known. This entry belongs to a study of blood T cells in healthy people across ages. General study points: A roughly linear age-dependent decrease characterized TCR beta diversity per million T cells.

PCR was performed a second time for about 7 to 11 cycles using a sample-barcoded 5' primer and a J-beta primer mix. TCRdb recomputed calls from the 5' RACE reads with MiXCR, one row per CDR3 protein. The data contain some 700,000 distinct CDR3 sequences, roughly 41% of them singletons. Total RNA was extracted at no less than 6 micrograms per sample. The V end was cut by 8 bases, the J end by 3 bases, with 21 bases between. CDR1 and CDR2 from the germline V gene are GTSNPN and SVGIG (reference sequence). The CDR3 is made up of 15 amino acids. The V call is TRBV30, the J call TRBJ2-3, with D possibly matching TRBD2 (7 bases). This sequence was found in a woman aged 55-69 years in good health. The sample comprised blood. The CDR3 loop is CAVGGGGGFTDTQYF. The CDR3 region has the DNA TGTGCCGTCGGAGGGGGGGGTGGCTTTACAGATACGCAGTATTTT.